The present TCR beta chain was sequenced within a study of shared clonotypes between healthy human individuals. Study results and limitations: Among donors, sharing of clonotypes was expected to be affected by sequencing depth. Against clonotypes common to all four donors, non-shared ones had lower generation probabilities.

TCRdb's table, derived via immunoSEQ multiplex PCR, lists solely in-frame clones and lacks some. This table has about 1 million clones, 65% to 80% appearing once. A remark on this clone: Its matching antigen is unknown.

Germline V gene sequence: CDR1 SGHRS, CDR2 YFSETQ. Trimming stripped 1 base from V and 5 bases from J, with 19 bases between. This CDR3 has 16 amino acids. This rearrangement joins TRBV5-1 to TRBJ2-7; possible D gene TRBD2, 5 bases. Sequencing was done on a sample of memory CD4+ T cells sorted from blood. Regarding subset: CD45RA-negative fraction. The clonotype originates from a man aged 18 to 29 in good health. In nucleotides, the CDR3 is TGCGCCAGCAGCTTGTGGATAACCGTGGGAGAGGACGAGCAGTACTTC. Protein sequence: CASSLWITVGEDEQYF.